The clone carrying this T cell receptor (beta chain) has only a few counts. Its antigen is still unknown. This entry is derived from a study of post-analysis software for immune sequencing data. General study points: The study found significantly lower normalized Chao1 diversity in multiple sclerosis patients than in controls. The five TRBV segments detected at higher frequency in patients than in controls included TRBV5-6, TRBV5-1 and TRBV20-1.

Unique-molecular-identifier-tagged TCR beta cDNA libraries were used. In TCRdb, the PCR reads were re-called with MiXCR into one record per CDR3 protein. The top ten hold roughly 0.57% of the sample, which has about 800,000 distinct CDR3 sequences, about 27% seen once. The CDR3 loop spans 12 amino acids. Germline-derived CDR1 and CDR2 are SEHNR and FQNEAQ (reference sequence). Trimming stripped 3 bases from V and 7 bases from J, with 10 bases between. The chain is built from TRBV7-9 and TRBJ2-7; TRBD2 is a possible D gene (6 bases). This sequence was found in a girl aged 10-17 years with multiple sclerosis. Material: blood. The CDR3 DNA sequence: TGTGCCAGCAGCTTCGGGGCGGGGGAGCAGTACTTC. Residues: CASSFGAGEQYF.